The 27 T cell receptor beta chains presented below share a single source sample, sequenced in a study of human T cells and chemical hapten exposure. Time point in this sample: pre-sensitization, week 0. As to treatment: therapeutic diphenylcyclopropenone sensitization with weekly scalp DPC. In TCRdb, the RACE reads were re-called with MiXCR into one record per CDR3 protein. Of about 39,000 distinct CDR3 sequences listed, around 12% are singletons. The sequences come from whole blood, collected in connection with sensitization to the hapten diphenylcyclopropenone (DPC). Receptor source: a woman aged 25 to 39 with alopecia areata. Some clones in this sample may be carry-over from other donors' samples.

There are many counts of this clonotype. The chain couples TRBV4-2 to TRBJ1-2; TRBD1 agrees at 7 bases. Germline CDR1 is LGHNA and CDR2 is YNFKEQ. J gave up 8 bases and V 0 bases, and 6 bases lay outside the gene matches. This CDR3 region has 14 residues. CDR3 in DNA: TGTGCCAGCAGCCAAGATTGGGACAGCGGAGGCTACACCTTC. Protein product: CASSQDWDSGGYTF.

This chain links TRBV7-2 with TRBJ1-1; D remains ambiguous. V shed 1 base and J shed 3 bases, with 6 bases lying between them. The CDR3 is 13 amino acids. Germline-derived CDR1 and CDR2 are SGHTA and FQGNSA. The CDR3 protein is CASSLVADTEAFF. The CDR3 DNA reads as TGTGCCAGCAGCTTAGTGGCCGACACTGAAGCTTTCTTT.

On this clonotype: The junction shows a germline mismatch at one end, possibly a read error. The chain is built from TRBV5-1 and TRBJ2-7, with a possible D match to TRBD2 (5 bases). CDR1 is SGHRS, CDR2 YFSETQ, per germline. The CDR3 sequence is 13 residues long. As DNA, the CDR3 is TGCGCCAGCAGCCCCGGACCTGATCTACACGGGGACTTC. Translation gives CASSPGPDLHGDF.

V gene TRBV7-6 combines with J gene TRBJ2-1, with TRBD2 identical over 7 bases. Germline trimming cut 0 bases from V and 5 bases from J; bases unmatched to any gene: 10. The V gene's germline CDR1 is SGHVS and CDR2 FNYEAQ. This CDR3 has 17 amino acids. CDR3 sequence (DNA): TGTGCCAGCAGCTTAGCAGCCGGGGCTAGCGGAAACAATGAGCAGTTCTTC. This gives the protein CASSLAAGASGNNEQFF. Complete variable domain (other parts from reference TRBV7-6 and TRBJ2-1): GAGVSQSPRYKVTKRGQDVALRCDPISGHVSLYWYRQALGQGPEFLTYFNYEAQQDKSGLPNDRFSAERPEGSISTLTIQRTEQRDSAMYRCASSLAAGASGNNEQFFGPGTRLTVL.

This clonotype was observed a few times. The chain joins TRBV6-2 or TRBV6-3 to TRBJ2-1, with 9 bases lining up with TRBD1. V was pared by 6 bases and J by 8 bases, with 23 bases of the junction left unmatched. This CDR3 comprises 19 residues. Germline V CDR1 and CDR2: MNHEY, SVGEGT. In DNA form, the CDR3 reads TGTGCCAGCAGAACGACAACAGGGGGCTGGCGGGCTGCCGGCTATGAGCAGTTCTTC. Translated, it gives CASRTTTGGWRAAGYEQFF.

In its sample, this clonotype was seen many times. V gene TRBV18 combines with J gene TRBJ2-5; tentative D call: TRBD2 (6 bases). Germline V gives CDR1 KGHSH, CDR2 LQKENI. V was clipped by 2 bases and J by 2 bases, with 12 bases between them. The CDR3 length is 15 residues. The DNA of the CDR3 is TGTGCCAGCTCACCAAGGTCTAGCGCACAAGAGACCCAGTACTTC. Translated: CASSPRSSAQETQYF.

In its sample, this clonotype was seen many times. V gene TRBV15 combines with J gene TRBJ2-1; 9 nucleotides align to TRBD2. CDR3 size: 15 residues. Trimming cost V 6 bases and J 7 bases; bases outside gene matches: 10. Per the germline V gene, CDR1 is LNHNV and CDR2 is YYDKDF (reference sequence). The CDR3 spells CATRSEAGGPNEQFF. The CDR3 bases are TGTGCCACCAGGTCTGAAGCGGGAGGCCCGAATGAGCAGTTCTTC.

In this sample, this clonotype turned up a few times. The genes are TRBV30 and TRBJ2-5, with TRBD2 matching 7 bases. The J segment lost 13 bases and the V segment lost 2 bases, leaving 13 bases of the junction unmatched. The germline V gene encodes CDR1 GTSNPN and CDR2 SVGIG (reference sequence). The CDR3 consists of 13 residues. The DNA for the CDR3 is TGTGCCTGGAGTTCCCTGGGTAGCGGGCTGTCGTACTTC. Protein sequence: CAWSSLGSGLSYF.

This clonotype appeared many times. The chain joins TRBV20-1 to TRBJ2-1; the D gene is possibly TRBD2 (6 bases). The V gene's germline CDR1 is DFQATT and CDR2 SNEGSKA (reference sequence). Deletions cut 6 bases from V and 9 bases from J, with 27 bases between. The CDR3 sequence is 16 residues long. The CDR3 protein is CSAPPLKPSSGSEQFF. The CDR3 region has the DNA TGCAGTGCCCCCCCCCTCAAGCCCTCAAGCGGGTCTGAGCAGTTCTTC.

With regard to this clonotype: Relative to the germline gene, one junction end is altered; a read error may explain this. The J gene is TRBJ2-2, the V gene TRBV7-7; D may be TRBD2 (6 bases). CDR1 is SSHAT and CDR2 is FNYEAQ in the germline V gene (reference sequence). The CDR3 has 14 amino acids. This CDR3 is CASSLAVNTGELFF. CDR3 DNA sequence: TGTGCTAGCAGCTTAGCGGTGAACACCGGGGAGCTGTTTTTT.

The chain uses TRBV6-5 and TRBJ2-5; TRBD2 aligns across 12 bases. The V gene's germline CDR1 is MNHEY and CDR2 SVGAGI. V shed 5 bases, J shed 2 bases, and the junction held 15 bases outside the gene matches. This CDR3 is 19 amino acids long. The CDR3: CASSNIGLAGRKGQETQYF. DNA for the CDR3: TGTGCCAGCAGTAATATAGGACTAGCGGGACGCAAAGGACAAGAGACCCAGTACTTC.

The V gene is TRBV28, the J gene TRBJ2-7; D is possibly TRBD2 (6 bases). The CDR3 spans 13 residues. The V gene lost 1 base and the J gene lost 9 bases, with 13 bases spanning the gap. Germline V gives CDR1 MDHEN, CDR2 SYDVKM. CDR3 DNA: TGTGCCAGCAGTTTATTGGGGGACTCAGCGCAGTACTTC. It specifies CASSLLGDSAQYF.

This clonotype was picked up many times. This chain links TRBV27 with TRBJ2-1, with D uncertain. The V end was cut by 3 bases, the J end by 0 bases, with 9 bases between. CDR3 size: 15 residues. Germline CDR1 is MNHEY and CDR2 is SMNVEV (reference sequence). CDR3 loop: CASSFLPSSYNEQFF. The CDR3 nucleotides read TGTGCCAGCAGTTTCCTTCCCAGCTCCTACAATGAGCAGTTCTTC.

The V gene is TRBV20-1, the J gene TRBJ2-1; a possible D gene is TRBD2 (6 bases). The CDR3 has 16 residues. V was shortened by 0 bases and J by 9 bases, with 21 bases between the two germline ends. Germline assignment: CDR1 DFQATT and CDR2 SNEGSKA (reference sequence). CDR3 sequence: CSARDRTGVSGGEQFF. CDR3 DNA sequence: TGCAGTGCTAGAGATCGTACGGGAGTAAGCGGTGGTGAGCAGTTCTTC.

The rearrangement links TRBV27 to TRBJ2-7; a weak D match, TRBD2 (6 bases). This CDR3 comprises 13 residues. V lost 2 bases, J lost 4 bases, and 9 bases lay in between. Per the germline V gene, CDR1 is MNHEY and CDR2 is SMNVEV (reference sequence). CDR3: CASSLRLEYEQYF. Here the CDR3 DNA reads TGTGCCAGCAGTTTAAGACTAGAATACGAGCAGTACTTC.

The chain combines TRBV29-1 with TRBJ2-3; D is uncertain. Trimming removed 4 bases from V and 0 bases from J, with 8 bases in between. The CDR3 covers 13 residues. From germline, CDR1 is SQVTM and CDR2 ANQGSEA. CDR3 bases: TGCAGCGTTGGGTCGGCCAGCACAGATACGCAGTATTTT. This sequence encodes CSVGSASTDTQYF.

The count of this clonotype is one. The chain links TRBV7-9 to TRBJ2-1, with D perhaps matching TRBD2 (5 bases). The CDR3 totals 13 residues. V lost 5 bases and J lost 9, with 14 bases in between. Germline V gene lookup returns CDR1 SEHNR and CDR2 FQNEAQ (reference sequence). CDR3 sequence: CASSPQVGVEQFF. In DNA form, the CDR3 reads TGTGCCAGCAGCCCCCAGGTCGGGGTTGAGCAGTTCTTC.

This clonotype was observed a handful of times. The chain carries TRBV11-2 and TRBJ1-2; D remains unclear. Germline V gene sequence: CDR1 SGHAT, CDR2 FQNNGV. The V gene lost 0 bases and the J gene lost 7 bases, with 15 bases spanning the gap. The length of the CDR3 is 15 residues. The CDR3 DNA reads as TGTGCCAGCAGCTTAGATCCAGGCCCGACCGCTGGCTACACCTTC. Translated: CASSLDPGPTAGYTF.

This clonotype came up many times. This rearrangement joins TRBV12-3 or TRBV12-4 to TRBJ2-7; D is uncertain. V lost 0 bases and J 5 bases, leaving 8 bases between the germline ends. The CDR3 runs 13 residues. Written as DNA, the CDR3 is TGTGCCAGCAGTTTAGCGTTGACCGACGAGCAGTACTTC. Translating gives CASSLALTDEQYF.

J is TRBJ2-7 and V is TRBV29-1; D gene uncertain. Germline-derived CDR1 and CDR2 are SQVTM and ANQGSEA. The CDR3 totals 12 residues. The V and J ends lost 3 bases and 5 bases respectively, with 11 bases between them. The CDR3 loop reads CSVEFAGDEQYF. DNA of the CDR3: TGCAGCGTTGAGTTTGCAGGAGACGAGCAGTACTTC.

The sample holds a few counts of this clonotype. The chain couples TRBV28 to TRBJ2-7; 13 bases agree with TRBD2. V dropped 6 bases and J dropped 8; count of bases not matched to a gene: 7. Germline-derived CDR1 and CDR2 are MDHEN and SYDVKM. This CDR3 has 14 residues. The CDR3 protein is CASRPGTSGVKQYF. The CDR3, as DNA: TGTGCCAGCAGGCCTGGGACTAGCGGGGTCAAGCAGTACTTC. Complete variable domain (other parts from reference TRBV28 and TRBJ2-7): DVKVTQSSRYLVKRTGEKVFLECVQDMDHENMFWYRQDPGLGLRLIYFSYDVKMKEKGDIPEGYSVSREKKERFSLILESASTNQTSMYLCASRPGTSGVKQYFGPGTRLTVT.

This clonotype came up many times. The chain has TRBV6-2 or TRBV6-3 and TRBJ1-4; the D gene is possibly TRBD1 (5 bases). V lost 6 bases, J lost 0 bases, and 11 bases lay in between. The CDR3 length is 15 residues. Looked up from germline, CDR1 is MNHEY and CDR2 is SVGEGT. The CDR3 loop reads CASRGRTATNEKLFF. As DNA, the CDR3 is TGTGCCAGCAGGGGACGGACCGCAACTAATGAAAAACTGTTTTTT.

The chain recombines TRBV6-5 with TRBJ1-3, with TRBD1 identical over 9 bases. Trimming removed 4 bases from V and 4 bases from J; junction bases left unmatched: 11. CDR1 is MNHEY and CDR2 is SVGAGI in the germline V gene. This CDR3 has 17 amino acids. CDR3 amino acids: CASSSSGTGTRGNTIYF. In nucleotides, the CDR3 is TGTGCCAGCAGTTCCTCAGGGACAGGGACGAGAGGAAACACCATATATTTT.

This clonotype was found a few times. V usage is TRBV7-2 and J usage is TRBJ1-2, with no clear D. V shed 5 bases and J shed 0 bases, with 1 base lying between them. CDR1 and CDR2 from the germline V gene are SGHTA and FQGNSA. The CDR3 covers 11 residues. Here the CDR3 reads CASSANYGYTF. The CDR3 nucleotides are TGTGCCAGCAGCGCTAACTATGGCTACACCTTC.

This chain links TRBV6-6 with TRBJ2-5, with TRBD1 identical over 8 bases. Unmatched junction bases numbered 5, after V lost 7 bases and J lost 4 bases. The CDR3 totals 13 residues. Germline CDR1 is MNHNY and CDR2 is SVGAGI (reference sequence). CDR3 nucleotides: TGTGCCAGCACCCGACAGGGGAGAGAGACCCAGTACTTC. Its protein is CASTRQGRETQYF.

This clonotype was recorded at least ten times. The CDR3, as DNA: TGTGCCAGCAGCTTAACAGGACTAGCGGGAGACGAGCAGTACTTC. It is translated as CASSLTGLAGDEQYF. V is TRBV11-1 and J is TRBJ2-7, with 13 positions matching TRBD2. Germline values: CDR1 SGHAT, CDR2 FQDESV (reference sequence). The CDR3 has 15 residues. V lost 2 bases to trimming and J lost 5 bases; unmatched junction nucleotides: 3.

This clonotype has ten or more counts. This CDR3 is CSAPPEGRLSTDTQYF. The CDR3 nucleotides read TGCAGTGCCCCACCGGAAGGGAGATTAAGCACAGATACGCAGTATTTT. J is TRBJ2-3 and V is TRBV20-1; TRBD2 is a possible D gene (5 bases). Per germline, CDR1 DFQATT and CDR2 SNEGSKA (reference sequence). The V and J ends lost 6 bases and 0 bases respectively, with 19 bases between them. The CDR3 runs 16 residues.